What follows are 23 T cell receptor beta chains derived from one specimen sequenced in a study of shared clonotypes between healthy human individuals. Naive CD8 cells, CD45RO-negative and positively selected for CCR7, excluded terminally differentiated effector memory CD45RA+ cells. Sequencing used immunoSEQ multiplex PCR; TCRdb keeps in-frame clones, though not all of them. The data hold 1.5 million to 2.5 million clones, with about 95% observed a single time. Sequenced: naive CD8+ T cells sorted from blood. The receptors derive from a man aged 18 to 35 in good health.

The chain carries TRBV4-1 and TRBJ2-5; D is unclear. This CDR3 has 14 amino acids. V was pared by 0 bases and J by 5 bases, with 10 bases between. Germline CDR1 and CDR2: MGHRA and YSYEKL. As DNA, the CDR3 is TGCGCCAGCAGCCAAGATCCCAGAATGGAGACCCAGTACTTC. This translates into CASSQDPRMETQYF.

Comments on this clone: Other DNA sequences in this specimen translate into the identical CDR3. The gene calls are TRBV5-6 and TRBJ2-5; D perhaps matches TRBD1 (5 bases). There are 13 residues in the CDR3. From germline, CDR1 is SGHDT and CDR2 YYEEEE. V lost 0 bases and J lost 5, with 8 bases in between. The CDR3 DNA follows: TGTGCCAGCAGCTTGGGGGGCAGGGAGACCCAGTACTTC. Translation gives CASSLGGRETQYF.

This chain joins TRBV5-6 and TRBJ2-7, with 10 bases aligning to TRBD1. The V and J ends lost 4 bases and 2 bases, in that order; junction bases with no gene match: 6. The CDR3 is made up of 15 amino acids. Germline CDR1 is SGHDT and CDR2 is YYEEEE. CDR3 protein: CASSGTGTGAYEQYF. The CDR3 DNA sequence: TGTGCCAGCAGCGGGACAGGGACAGGGGCCTACGAGCAGTACTTC.

In DNA form, the CDR3 reads TGTGCCAGCAGCCGGGCGACAGACTCCTACGAGCAGTACTTC. Its protein product is CASSRATDSYEQYF. This sequence joins TRBV7-9 and TRBJ2-7; D is possibly TRBD1 (5 bases). In germline, CDR1 is SEHNR, CDR2 FQNEAQ (reference sequence). The germline V and J ends were trimmed by 5 bases and 0 bases, with 11 bases remaining between them. This CDR3 has 14 residues.

The CDR3 protein is CASSDISGGASEQFF. The DNA of the CDR3 is TGCGCCAGCAGTGATATTAGCGGGGGGGCCTCTGAGCAGTTCTTC. The rearrangement joins TRBV10-2 to TRBJ2-1; 11 nucleotides agree with TRBD2. V was clipped by 3 bases and J by 9 bases; unmatched bases: 7. Germline CDR1 WSHSY, CDR2 SAAADI. This CDR3 region has 15 residues.

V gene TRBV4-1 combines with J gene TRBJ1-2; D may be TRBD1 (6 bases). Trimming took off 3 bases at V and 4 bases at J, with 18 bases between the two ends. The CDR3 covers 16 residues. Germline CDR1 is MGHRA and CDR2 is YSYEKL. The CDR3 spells CASSQSMTGPGYGYTF. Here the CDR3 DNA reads TGCGCCAGCAGCCAGTCTATGACAGGTCCCGGCTATGGCTACACCTTC.

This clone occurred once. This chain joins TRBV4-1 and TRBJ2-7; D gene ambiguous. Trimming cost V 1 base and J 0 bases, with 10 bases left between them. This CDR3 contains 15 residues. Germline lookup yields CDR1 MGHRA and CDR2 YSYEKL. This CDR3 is CASSQVAVGSYEQYF. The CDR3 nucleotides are TGCGCCAGCAGCCAAGTTGCGGTTGGCTCCTACGAGCAGTACTTC.

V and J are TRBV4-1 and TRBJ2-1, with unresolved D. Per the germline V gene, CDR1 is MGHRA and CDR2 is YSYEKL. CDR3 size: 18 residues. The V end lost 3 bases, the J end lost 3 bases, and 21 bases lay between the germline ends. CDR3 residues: CASSHALSIPGIYNEQFF. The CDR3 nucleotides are TGCGCCAGCAGCCATGCCCTTTCTATCCCCGGAATCTACAATGAGCAGTTCTTC.

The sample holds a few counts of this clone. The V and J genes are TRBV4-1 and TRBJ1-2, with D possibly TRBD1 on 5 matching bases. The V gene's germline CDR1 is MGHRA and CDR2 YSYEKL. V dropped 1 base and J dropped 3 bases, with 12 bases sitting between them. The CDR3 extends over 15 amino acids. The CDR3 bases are TGCGCCAGCAGCCAAGGGAGGGGTGTCTACTATGGCTACACCTTC. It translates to CASSQGRGVYYGYTF.

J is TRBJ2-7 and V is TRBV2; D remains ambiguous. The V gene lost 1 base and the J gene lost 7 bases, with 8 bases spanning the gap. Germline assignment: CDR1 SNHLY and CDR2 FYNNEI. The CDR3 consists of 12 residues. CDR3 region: CASSEGDGEQYF. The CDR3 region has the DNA TGTGCCAGCAGTGAAGGTGATGGTGAGCAGTACTTC.

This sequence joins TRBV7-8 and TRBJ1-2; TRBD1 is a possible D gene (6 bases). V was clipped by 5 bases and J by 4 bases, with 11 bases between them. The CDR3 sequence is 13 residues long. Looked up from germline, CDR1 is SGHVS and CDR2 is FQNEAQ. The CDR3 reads CASSPGTFYGYTF. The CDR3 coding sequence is TGTGCCAGCAGCCCCGGGACATTCTATGGCTACACCTTC.

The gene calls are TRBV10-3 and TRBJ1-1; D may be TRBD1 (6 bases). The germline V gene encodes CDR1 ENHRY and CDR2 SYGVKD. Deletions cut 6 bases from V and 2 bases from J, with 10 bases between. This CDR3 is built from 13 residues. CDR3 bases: TGTGCCATCAGGGCAGGGGTCAACACTGAAGCTTTCTTT. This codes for CAIRAGVNTEAFF.

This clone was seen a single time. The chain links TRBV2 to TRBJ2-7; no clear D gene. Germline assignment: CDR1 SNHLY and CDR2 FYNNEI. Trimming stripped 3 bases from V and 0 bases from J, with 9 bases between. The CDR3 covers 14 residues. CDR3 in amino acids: CASSDLQNSYEQYF. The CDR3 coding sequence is TGTGCCAGCAGTGATTTGCAGAACTCCTACGAGCAGTACTTC.

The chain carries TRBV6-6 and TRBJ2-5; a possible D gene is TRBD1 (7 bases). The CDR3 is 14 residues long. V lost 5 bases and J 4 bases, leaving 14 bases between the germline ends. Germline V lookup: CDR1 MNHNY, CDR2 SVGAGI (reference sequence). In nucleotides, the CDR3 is TGTGCCAGCAGTCCCAGGGGGGCGGTAGAGACCCAGTACTTC. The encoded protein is CASSPRGAVETQYF.

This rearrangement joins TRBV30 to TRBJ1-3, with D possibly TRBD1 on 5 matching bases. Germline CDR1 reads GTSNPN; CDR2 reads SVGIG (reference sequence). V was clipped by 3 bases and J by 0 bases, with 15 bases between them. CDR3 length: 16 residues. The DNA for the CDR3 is TGTGCCTGGAGGGGCCTGCAGGGTTTCTCTGGAAACACCATATATTTT. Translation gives CAWRGLQGFSGNTIYF. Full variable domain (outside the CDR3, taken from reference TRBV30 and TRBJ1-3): SQTIHQWPATLVQPVGSPLSLECTVEGTSNPNLYWYRQAAGRGLQLLFYSVGIGQISSEVPQNLSASRPQDRQFILSSKKLLLSDSGFYLCAWRGLQGFSGNTIYFGEGSWLTVV.

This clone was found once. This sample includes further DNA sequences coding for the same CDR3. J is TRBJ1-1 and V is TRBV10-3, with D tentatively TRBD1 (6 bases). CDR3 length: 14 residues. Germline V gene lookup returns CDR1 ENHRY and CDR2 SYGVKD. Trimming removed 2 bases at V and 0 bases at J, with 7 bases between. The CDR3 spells CAISEGGLNTEAFF. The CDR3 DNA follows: TGTGCCATCAGTGAGGGGGGGCTGAACACTGAAGCTTTCTTT.

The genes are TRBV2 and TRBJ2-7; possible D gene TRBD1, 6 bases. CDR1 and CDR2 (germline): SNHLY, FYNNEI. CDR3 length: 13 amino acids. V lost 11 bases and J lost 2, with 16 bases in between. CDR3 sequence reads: CALLGTLTYEQYF. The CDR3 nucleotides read TGTGCCCTTTTAGGGACATTAACCTACGAGCAGTACTTC.

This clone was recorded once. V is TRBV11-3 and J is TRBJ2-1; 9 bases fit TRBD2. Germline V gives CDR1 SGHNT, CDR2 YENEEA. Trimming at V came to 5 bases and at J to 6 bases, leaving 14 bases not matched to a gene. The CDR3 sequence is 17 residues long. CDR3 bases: TGTGCCAGCAGCCCTGGGGTGTGGCGGGAGGGTTCCAATGAGCAGTTCTTC. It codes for CASSPGVWREGSNEQFF.

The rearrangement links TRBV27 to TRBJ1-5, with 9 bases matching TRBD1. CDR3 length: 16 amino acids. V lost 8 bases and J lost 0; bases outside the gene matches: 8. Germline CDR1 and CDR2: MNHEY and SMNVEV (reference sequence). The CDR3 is CASRRGTGNSNQPQHF. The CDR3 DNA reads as TGTGCCAGCCGGAGAGGGACAGGGAATAGCAATCAGCCCCAGCATTTT.

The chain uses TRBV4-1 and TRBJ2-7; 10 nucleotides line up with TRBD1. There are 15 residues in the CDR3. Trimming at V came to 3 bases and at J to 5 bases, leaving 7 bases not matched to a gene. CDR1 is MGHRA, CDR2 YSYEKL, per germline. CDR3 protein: CASSHIGTGDHEQYF. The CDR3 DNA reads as TGCGCCAGCAGCCACATTGGGACAGGGGACCACGAGCAGTACTTC.

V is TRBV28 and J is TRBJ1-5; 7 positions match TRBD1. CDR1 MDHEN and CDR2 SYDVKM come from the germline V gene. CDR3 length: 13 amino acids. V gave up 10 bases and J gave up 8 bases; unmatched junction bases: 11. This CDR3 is CATLDRSLEPQHF. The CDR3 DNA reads TGTGCCACCTTGGACAGGTCTCTCGAGCCCCAGCATTTT.

CDR3 nucleotide sequence: TGTGCCAGCAGCTTGGTGCTCGGGACAGGGACTGGCTACACCTTC. Translating gives CASSLVLGTGTGYTF. The chain carries TRBV5-6 and TRBJ1-2; 9 bases line up with TRBD1. Germline assignment: CDR1 SGHDT and CDR2 YYEEEE. CDR3 size: 15 residues. Unmatched junction bases numbered 7, after V lost 0 bases and J lost 7 bases. Supplemented by reference TRBV5-6 and TRBJ1-2, the full variable domain reads DAGVTQSPTHLIKTRGQQVTLRCSPKSGHDTVSWYQQALGQGPQFIFQYYEEEERQRGNFPDRFSGHQFPNYSSELNVNALLLGDSALYLCASSLVLGTGTGYTFGSGTRLTVV.

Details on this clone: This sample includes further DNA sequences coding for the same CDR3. The CDR3, as DNA: TGTGCCAGCAGCCACTCCTACGAGCAGTACTTC. Its protein is CASSHSYEQYF. The chain uses TRBV7-9 and TRBJ2-7; D call uncertain. The CDR3 spans 11 residues. CDR1 SEHNR and CDR2 FQNEAQ come from the germline V gene (reference sequence). V lost 5 bases to trimming and J lost 0 bases, with 2 bases between them.